This TCR beta chain appears in the sequencing data of a study of blood T cells in healthy people across ages. It was with a sample-barcoded 5' primer and a J-beta primer mix that a second PCR of roughly 7 to 12 cycles was run. All cDNA molecules were each tagged by a template-switch adaptor with 12 random nucleotides. Via MiXCR, TCRdb re-called the 5' RACE reads, giving one row per CDR3 protein. The sample has roughly 1.7 million distinct CDR3 sequences, roughly a third seen once. Trimming at V came to 6 bases and at J to 4 bases, leaving 1 base not matched to a gene. The germline gives CDR1 SNHLY, CDR2 FYNNEI. The CDR3 covers 13 residues. This clonotype was recorded many times. Its antigen is undetermined. Study-wide points: It was not possible, with unsorted PBMCs, to conclusively compare naive and antigen-experienced cells.

What was sequenced was blood. This clonotype was obtained from a woman in her twenties or thirties in good health. The V call is TRBV2, the J call TRBJ2-5; 11 nucleotides match TRBD2. The CDR3 is CASRGLAGETQYF. The DNA of the CDR3 is TGTGCCAGCAGAGGACTAGCGGGAGAGACCCAGTACTTC.